This T cell receptor beta chain was observed in a study of OX40 agonist ivuxolimab in advanced cancers. Study-wide findings and caveats: The authors also found low normalized T-cell clonal expansion in some nonresponders. Averaged across samples, CD8+ T cells carried more expanded clones than CD4+ did.

The V gene lost 6 bases and the J gene lost 6 bases, with 18 bases spanning the gap. The CDR3 has 16 residues. Looked up from germline, CDR1 is MDHEN and CDR2 is SYDVKM. Regarding this clone: Its cognate antigen is unknown.

Profiled with immunoSEQ multiplex PCR; TCRdb holds only in-frame clones, not every one. The sample has 40,000 to 60,000 clones, 85% seen once; the top ten hold around 21%. Autoimmune disease history or systemic immunosuppression was exclusionary. At baseline, cycle 4 day 1, and cycle 7 day 1, blood was sampled. The chain links TRBV28 to TRBJ1-6, with a tentative D call TRBD1 (5 bases). Here the sequenced sample was CD4+ or CD8+ T cells sorted from blood, taken in a trial of the OX40 agonist ivuxolimab. The receptor was isolated from an adult with an advanced solid tumor such as melanoma, head and neck, liver or kidney cancer. The CDR3: CASRPVKDSLNSPLHF. The CDR3 DNA reads TGTGCCAGCAGACCCGTAAAAGACAGCCTTAATTCACCCCTCCACTTT.